This T cell receptor (beta chain) appears in the sequencing data of a study of early T cells in non-severe SARS-CoV-2 infection. Study-level background: Sequenced bulk RNA came from whole blood that was unsorted, and chains were unpaired.

Unique molecular identifiers tagged individual cDNA molecules. TCRdb re-called the 5' RACE reads with MiXCR, one entry per CDR3 protein. This sample has approximately 70,000 distinct CDR3 sequences, with around an eighth found just once. This clonotype was picked up many times. This CDR3 spans 14 amino acids. J gave up 4 bases and V 4 bases, and 7 bases lay outside the gene matches. Input material: whole blood. V is TRBV12-3 or TRBV12-4 and J is TRBJ2-7; 7 bases are a match to TRBD1. This TCR was sampled from an adult who was a healthcare worker with PCR-confirmed SARS-CoV-2 infection or an uninfected control (not recorded which). The CDR3 protein is CASSSGQAGYEQYF. CDR3 DNA sequence: TGTGCCAGCAGTTCTGGACAGGCCGGGTACGAGCAGTACTTC.